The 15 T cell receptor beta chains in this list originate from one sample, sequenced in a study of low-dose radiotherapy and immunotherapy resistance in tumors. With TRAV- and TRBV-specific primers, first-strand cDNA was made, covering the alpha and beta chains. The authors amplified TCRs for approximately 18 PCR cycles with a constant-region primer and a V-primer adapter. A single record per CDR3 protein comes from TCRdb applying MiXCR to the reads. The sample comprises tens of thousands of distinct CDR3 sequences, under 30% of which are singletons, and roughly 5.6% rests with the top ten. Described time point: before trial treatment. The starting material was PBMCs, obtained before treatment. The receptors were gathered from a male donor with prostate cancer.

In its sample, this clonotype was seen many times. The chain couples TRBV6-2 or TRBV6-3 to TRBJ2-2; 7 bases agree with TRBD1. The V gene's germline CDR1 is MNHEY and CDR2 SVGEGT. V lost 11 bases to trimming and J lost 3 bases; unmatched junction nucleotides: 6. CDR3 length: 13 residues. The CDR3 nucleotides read TGTGCCCGCCGGGACAGTTACACCGGGGAGCTGTTTTTT. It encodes CARRDSYTGELFF.

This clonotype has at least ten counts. DNA of the CDR3: TGTGCTAGTGCCCCGGGACACTCCTATGGCTACACCTTC. Translation gives CASAPGHSYGYTF. The rearrangement links TRBV12-5 to TRBJ1-2; D is perhaps TRBD1 (6 bases). V was clipped by 7 bases and J by 4 bases, with 13 bases between them. The CDR3 loop spans 13 amino acids. Germline values: CDR1 LGHNT, CDR2 FRNRAP.

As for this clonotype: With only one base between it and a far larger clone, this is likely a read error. The CDR3 is CASGQDVHREQYF. The CDR3 DNA is TGCGCCAGCGGCCAAGATGTCCATCGGGAGCAGTACTTC. The rearrangement links TRBV1 to TRBJ2-7. TRBV1 is noted as a pseudogene. CDR3 length: 13 residues.

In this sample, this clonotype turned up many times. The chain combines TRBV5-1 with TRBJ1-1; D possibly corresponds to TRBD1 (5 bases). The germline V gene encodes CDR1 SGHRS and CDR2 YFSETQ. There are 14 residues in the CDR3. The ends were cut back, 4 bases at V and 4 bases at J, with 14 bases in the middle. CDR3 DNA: TGCGCCAGCAGCCGAGGGGATGGCCTCACTGAAGCTTTCTTT. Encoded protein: CASSRGDGLTEAFF.

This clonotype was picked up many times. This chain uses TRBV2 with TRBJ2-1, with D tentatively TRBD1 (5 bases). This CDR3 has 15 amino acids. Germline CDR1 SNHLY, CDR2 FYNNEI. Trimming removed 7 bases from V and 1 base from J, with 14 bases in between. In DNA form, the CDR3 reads TGTGCCAGCACCCTGGATCAGGGTTCCTACAATGAGCAGTTCTTC. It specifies CASTLDQGSYNEQFF.

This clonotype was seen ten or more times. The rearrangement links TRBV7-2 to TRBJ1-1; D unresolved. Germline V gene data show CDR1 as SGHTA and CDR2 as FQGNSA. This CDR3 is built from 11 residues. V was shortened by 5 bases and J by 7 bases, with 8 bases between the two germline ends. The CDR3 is CASSPRGEAFF. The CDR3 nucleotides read TGTGCCAGCAGCCCCCGGGGTGAAGCTTTCTTT.

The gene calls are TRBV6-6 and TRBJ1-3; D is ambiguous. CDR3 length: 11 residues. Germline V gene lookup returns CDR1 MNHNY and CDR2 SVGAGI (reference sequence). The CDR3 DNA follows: TGTGCTAGCGACCCAGCGAACACCATATATTTT. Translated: CASDPANTIYF.

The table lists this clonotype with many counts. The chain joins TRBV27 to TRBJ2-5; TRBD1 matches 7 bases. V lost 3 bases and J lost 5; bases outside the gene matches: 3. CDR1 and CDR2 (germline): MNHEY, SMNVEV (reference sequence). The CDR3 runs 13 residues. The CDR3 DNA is TGTGCCAGCAGTTTTACAGGGGAGGAGACCCAGTACTTC. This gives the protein CASSFTGEETQYF.

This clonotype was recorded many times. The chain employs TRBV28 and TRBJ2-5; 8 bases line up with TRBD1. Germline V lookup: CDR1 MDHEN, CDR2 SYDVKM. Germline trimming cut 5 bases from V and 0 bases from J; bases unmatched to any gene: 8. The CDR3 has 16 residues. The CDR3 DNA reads TGTGCCAGCAGTGGGCTGGGACAGGAGTACCAAGAGACCCAGTACTTC. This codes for CASSGLGQEYQETQYF. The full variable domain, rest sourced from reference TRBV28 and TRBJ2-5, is DVKVTQSSRYLVKRTGEKVFLECVQDMDHENMFWYRQDPGLGLRLIYFSYDVKMKEKGDIPEGYSVSREKKERFSLILESASTNQTSMYLCASSGLGQEYQETQYFGPGTRLLVL.

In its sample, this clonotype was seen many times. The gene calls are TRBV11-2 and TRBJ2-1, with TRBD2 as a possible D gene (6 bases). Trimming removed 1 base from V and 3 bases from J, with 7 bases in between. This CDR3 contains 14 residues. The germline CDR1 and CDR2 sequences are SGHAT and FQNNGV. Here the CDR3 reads CASSLGLDYNEQFF. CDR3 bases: TGTGCCAGCAGCTTAGGACTAGACTACAATGAGCAGTTCTTC.

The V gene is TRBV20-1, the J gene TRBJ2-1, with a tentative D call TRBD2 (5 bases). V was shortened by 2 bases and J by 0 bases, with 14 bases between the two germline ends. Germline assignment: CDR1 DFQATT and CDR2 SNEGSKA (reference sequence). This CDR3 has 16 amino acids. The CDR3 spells CSARPRNAGSYNEQFF. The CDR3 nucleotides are TGCAGTGCTAGACCTCGAAACGCGGGCTCCTACAATGAGCAGTTCTTC.

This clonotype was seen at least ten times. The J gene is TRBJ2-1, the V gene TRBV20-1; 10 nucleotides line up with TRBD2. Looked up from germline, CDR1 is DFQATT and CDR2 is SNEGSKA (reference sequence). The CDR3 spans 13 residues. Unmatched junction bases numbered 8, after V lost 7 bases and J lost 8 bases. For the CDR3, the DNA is TGCAGTGTTCGACTAGCGGGCCGGCATGAGCAGTTCTTC. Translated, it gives CSVRLAGRHEQFF.

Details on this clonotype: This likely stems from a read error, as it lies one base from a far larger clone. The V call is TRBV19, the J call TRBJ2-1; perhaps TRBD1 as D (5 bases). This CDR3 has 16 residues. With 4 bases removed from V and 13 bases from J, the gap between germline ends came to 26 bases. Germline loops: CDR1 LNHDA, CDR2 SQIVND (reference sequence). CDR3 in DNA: TGTGCCAGTAGTACGTATAAGGGGCCAATAGAAGAGACCCAGTTCTTC. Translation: CASSTYKGPIEETQFF. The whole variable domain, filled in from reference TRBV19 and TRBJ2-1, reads DGGITQSPKYLFRKEGQNVTLSCEQNLNHDAMYWYRQDPGQGLRLIYYSQIVNDFQKGDIAEGYSVSREKKESFPLTVTSAQKNPTAFYLCASSTYKGPIEETQFFGPGTRLTVL.

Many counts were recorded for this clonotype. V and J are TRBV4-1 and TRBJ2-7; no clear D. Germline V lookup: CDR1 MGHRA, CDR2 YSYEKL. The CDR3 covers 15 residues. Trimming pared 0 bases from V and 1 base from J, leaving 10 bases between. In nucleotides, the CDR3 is TGCGCCAGCAGCCAAGATAGGCAAATTTCCTACGAGCAGTACTTC. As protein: CASSQDRQISYEQYF.

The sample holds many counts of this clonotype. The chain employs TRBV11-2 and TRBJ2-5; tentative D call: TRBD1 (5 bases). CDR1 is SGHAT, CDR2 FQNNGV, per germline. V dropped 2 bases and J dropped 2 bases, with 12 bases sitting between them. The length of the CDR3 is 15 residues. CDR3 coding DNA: TGTGCCAGCAGCTTAATCCGAGACAGTCAAGAGACCCAGTACTTC. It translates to CASSLIRDSQETQYF.